A single sample gave rise to the 25 T cell receptor beta chains below, sequenced in a study of blood T cell repertoires in COVID-19. Sequenced by immunoSEQ multiplex PCR; TCRdb stores in-frame clones only, minus some. The data contain 250,000 to 300,000 clones, around 92% of them seen just once; the ten biggest clones take up more than 1.5%. Sequencing was done on a sample of PBMCs or T cells enriched from blood (not recorded which). The source is a woman between 55 and 75 years old who had recovered from COVID-19.

The genes are TRBV28 and TRBJ2-1; D is ambiguous. The CDR3 length is 14 residues. Per the germline V gene, CDR1 is MDHEN and CDR2 is SYDVKM. V was trimmed by 3 bases and J by 0 bases, leaving 6 bases between them. The CDR3 here is CASSFSSSYNEQFF. The CDR3 coding sequence is TGTGCCAGCAGTTTCTCCAGCTCCTACAATGAGCAGTTCTTC.

The J gene is TRBJ2-1, the V gene TRBV19; D remains ambiguous. Germline V gene sequence: CDR1 LNHDA, CDR2 SQIVND (reference sequence). The CDR3 has 14 amino acids. V gave up 8 bases and J gave up 7 bases, with 18 bases separating them. This chain's CDR3 is CASSVLVSGNEQFF. CDR3 DNA: TGTGCCAGTTCGGTGCTAGTATCTGGGAATGAGCAGTTCTTC. Full variable domain (missing parts from reference TRBV19 and TRBJ2-1): DGGITQSPKYLFRKEGQNVTLSCEQNLNHDAMYWYRQDPGQGLRLIYYSQIVNDFQKGDIAEGYSVSREKKESFPLTVTSAQKNPTAFYLCASSVLVSGNEQFFGPGTRLTVL.

The gene calls are TRBV6-5 and TRBJ1-5; TRBD1 is a possible D gene (6 bases). Trimming stripped 6 bases from V and 1 base from J, with 7 bases between. The length of the CDR3 is 13 residues. The germline CDR1 and CDR2 sequences are MNHEY and SVGAGI. CDR3 protein: CASRGQSNQPQHF. CDR3 coding DNA: TGTGCCAGCAGAGGACAGAGCAATCAGCCCCAGCATTTT.

The chain uses TRBV5-1 and TRBJ2-3, with 7 bases that match TRBD2. Germline CDR1 and CDR2: SGHRS and YFSETQ. This CDR3 has 16 amino acids. V lost 0 bases and J lost 0; bases outside the gene matches: 4. The CDR3, as DNA: TGCGCCAGCAGCTTGGGAGCGGGAAGTAGCACAGATACGCAGTATTTT. Translated, it gives CASSLGAGSSTDTQYF.

The chain combines TRBV6-5 with TRBJ2-5; D gene ambiguous. This CDR3 spans 13 amino acids. Trimming left V 7 bases short and J 1 base short, with 10 bases between. Germline CDR1 is MNHEY and CDR2 is SVGAGI. In nucleotides, the CDR3 is TGTGCCAGCAACGTGGGCTTCCAAGAGACCCAGTACTTC. This sequence encodes CASNVGFQETQYF.

The J gene is TRBJ1-5, the V gene TRBV1. TRBV1 is a pseudogene locus. There are 15 residues in the CDR3. The CDR3 DNA reads TGCACCAGCAGCCAAGATCGGGAGAGCAATCAGCCCCAGCATTTT. This encodes CTSSQDRESNQPQHF.

The V and J genes are TRBV5-4 and TRBJ2-3; tentative D call: TRBD2 (6 bases). The CDR3 extends over 16 amino acids. The germline CDR1 and CDR2 sequences are SGHNT and YYREEE (reference sequence). Trimming shortened V by 2 bases and J by 0 bases, and 13 bases separated the two germline ends. CDR3 sequence: CASSLRASVSTDTQYF. DNA for the CDR3: TGTGCCAGCAGCTTAAGGGCTAGCGTAAGCACAGATACGCAGTATTTT.

The chain carries TRBV19 and TRBJ2-5; 13 positions match TRBD2. V was clipped by 5 bases and J by 2 bases; unmatched bases: 2. This CDR3 is built from 15 residues. The germline gives CDR1 LNHDA, CDR2 SQIVND (reference sequence). The CDR3 loop reads CASSWTSGRQETQYF. CDR3 sequence (DNA): TGTGCCAGTAGTTGGACTAGCGGGAGACAAGAGACCCAGTACTTC.

The chain carries TRBV11-2 and TRBJ2-3, with TRBD1 identical over 7 bases. J was trimmed by 0 bases and V by 4 bases; bases with no gene match: 4. Germline V lookup: CDR1 SGHAT, CDR2 FQNNGV. The length of the CDR3 is 15 residues. CDR3 DNA sequence: TGTGCCAGCAGCTCAAGACAGGGCAGCACAGATACGCAGTATTTT. It specifies CASSSRQGSTDTQYF. Filled out from reference TRBV11-2 and TRBJ2-3, the complete variable domain reads EAGVAQSPRYKIIEKRQSVAFWCNPISGHATLYWYQQILGQGPKLLIQFQNNGVVDDSQLPKDRFSAERLKGVDSTLKIQPAKLEDSAVYLCASSSRQGSTDTQYFGPGTRLTVL.

The J gene is TRBJ2-5, the V gene TRBV7-2; no clear D gene. Trimming left V 4 bases short and J 5 bases short, with 11 bases between. The V gene's germline CDR1 is SGHTA and CDR2 FQGNSA. CDR3 size: 13 residues. CDR3 sequence reads: CASSSSSRETQYF. CDR3 sequence (DNA): TGTGCCAGCAGCTCGTCCTCTCGGGAGACCCAGTACTTC.

This clone was seen only a few times. CDR3 in DNA: TGTGCCAGCAGCTTAGGGGGAGCTCGAAACACCATATATTTT. Translation: CASSLGGARNTIYF. This rearrangement joins TRBV7-6 to TRBJ1-3; D call uncertain. This CDR3 region has 14 residues. The V end lost 1 base, the J end lost 5 bases, and 9 bases lay between the germline ends. CDR1 and CDR2 (germline): SGHVS, FNYEAQ.

This chain joins TRBV7-8 and TRBJ1-1, with TRBD1 matching 8 bases. Looked up from germline, CDR1 is SGHVS and CDR2 is FQNEAQ. This CDR3 is 15 amino acids long. Unmatched junction bases numbered 7, after V lost 3 bases and J lost 4 bases. CDR3 in DNA: TGTGCCAGCAGCTTGCGGGACAGGCCTTCCACTGAAGCTTTCTTT. Translation: CASSLRDRPSTEAFF.

V usage is TRBV7-2 and J usage is TRBJ2-1; 8 bases fit TRBD2. Germline loops: CDR1 SGHTA, CDR2 FQGNSA. CDR3 length: 16 residues. V lost 1 base to trimming and J lost 5 bases; unmatched junction nucleotides: 7. CDR3 in amino acids: CASSLVAGWGNNEQFF. The DNA for the CDR3 is TGTGCCAGCAGCTTAGTAGCGGGATGGGGAAACAATGAGCAGTTCTTC.

The CDR3 nucleotides are TGTGCCAGCTCACGAGGGATTCTGGCCCATGAGCAGTTCTTC. Amino acid sequence: CASSRGILAHEQFF. The chain links TRBV18 to TRBJ2-1; the D gene is possibly TRBD2 (5 bases). Trimming stripped 4 bases from V and 8 bases from J, with 15 bases between. Germline values: CDR1 KGHSH, CDR2 LQKENI. The CDR3 consists of 14 residues.

This chain joins TRBV27 and TRBJ1-2, with D possibly being TRBD1 (6 bases). CDR1 and CDR2 (germline): MNHEY, SMNVEV (reference sequence). Trimming stripped 5 bases from V and 2 bases from J, with 15 bases between. The CDR3 consists of 15 residues. The CDR3 DNA follows: TGTGCCAGCAGTACAACCGGGACAAAGAACTATGGCTACACCTTC. It codes for CASSTTGTKNYGYTF.

CDR3 loop: CASLVSAGPHYGYTF. The CDR3 nucleotides read TGTGCCAGTCTGGTATCCGCGGGCCCCCACTATGGCTACACCTTC. The chain carries TRBV19 and TRBJ1-2; D remains unclear. Germline lookup yields CDR1 LNHDA and CDR2 SQIVND (reference sequence). V shed 8 bases and J shed 3 bases, with 19 bases lying between them. CDR3 size: 15 residues.

The CDR3 here is CASSLVLADSYEQYF. CDR3 bases: TGTGCCAGCAGCTTGGTTCTAGCTGATTCCTACGAGCAGTACTTC. This chain connects TRBV5-5 to TRBJ2-7, with D perhaps matching TRBD2 (5 bases). Germline CDR1 is SGHKS and CDR2 is YYEKEE (reference sequence). Trimming removed 0 bases at V and 1 base at J, with 11 bases between. The CDR3 is 15 residues long.

This clone was found a few times. The chain is built from TRBV7-9 and TRBJ2-6; D not certain. The V gene's germline CDR1 is SEHNR and CDR2 FQNEAQ (reference sequence). This CDR3 comprises 17 residues. V was trimmed by 1 base and J by 0 bases, leaving 10 bases between them. The CDR3 DNA sequence: TGTGCCAGCAGCTTAGTTCACCGGAGCTCTGGGGCCAACGTCCTGACTTTC. Translating it yields CASSLVHRSSGANVLTF.

This clone was recorded only once. The V call is TRBV19, the J call TRBJ1-4; no clear D. The CDR3 covers 13 residues. V shed 5 bases and J shed 6 bases, with 10 bases lying between them. From germline, CDR1 is LNHDA and CDR2 SQIVND (reference sequence). The CDR3 region is CASSAGMDEKLFF. The CDR3 nucleotides read TGTGCCAGTAGTGCGGGGATGGATGAAAAACTGTTTTTT.

The chain uses TRBV6-1 and TRBJ1-6, with 7 bases aligning to TRBD1. V shed 3 bases and J 5 bases; nucleotides not matched to a gene: 4. This CDR3 region has 15 residues. Germline V gene data show CDR1 as MNHNS and CDR2 as SASEGT. The chain's CDR3 is CASSETGRHNSPLHF. The CDR3 DNA reads as TGTGCCAGCAGTGAGACAGGGAGGCATAATTCACCCCTCCACTTT.

This rearrangement joins TRBV7-9 to TRBJ2-3; 10 bases fit TRBD1. Germline lookup yields CDR1 SEHNR and CDR2 FQNEAQ (reference sequence). After removal of 5 bases from V and 2 bases from J, the junction contained 4 bases not matched to a gene. The CDR3 totals 15 residues. CDR3 sequence reads: CASSLTGGFTDTQYF. As DNA, the CDR3 is TGTGCCAGCAGCCTGACAGGGGGCTTCACAGATACGCAGTATTTT.

This chain uses TRBV4-1 with TRBJ2-1; D is ambiguous. This CDR3 is built from 15 residues. Trimming removed 1 base from V and 0 bases from J, with 7 bases in between. Germline V gene lookup returns CDR1 MGHRA and CDR2 YSYEKL. CDR3 amino acids: CASSQGYSSYNEQFF. The CDR3 coding sequence is TGCGCCAGCAGCCAAGGATACAGCTCCTACAATGAGCAGTTCTTC.

The J gene is TRBJ2-1, the V gene TRBV5-1; 13 bases line up with TRBD2. The CDR3 is made up of 15 amino acids. J was trimmed by 10 bases and V by 3 bases; bases with no gene match: 7. Germline values: CDR1 SGHRS, CDR2 YFSETQ. CDR3 coding DNA: TGCGCCAGCAGCTCCGGACTAGCGGGAGTCCTGGAGCAGTTCTTC. Amino acid sequence: CASSSGLAGVLEQFF.

This chain connects TRBV11-2 to TRBJ1-1, with D possibly being TRBD1 (5 bases). V lost 2 bases to trimming and J lost 1 base, with 14 bases between them. This CDR3 is built from 16 residues. Germline V gene data show CDR1 as SGHAT and CDR2 as FQNNGV. The CDR3 nucleotides read TGTGCCAGCAGCTTAACGTGGGGCGATAAGAACACTGAAGCTTTCTTT. It is translated as CASSLTWGDKNTEAFF.

The chain combines TRBV5-1 with TRBJ1-1, with D uncertain. This CDR3 comprises 17 residues. Trimming stripped 4 bases from V and 1 base from J, with 20 bases between. CDR1 SGHRS and CDR2 YFSETQ come from the germline V gene. CDR3 nucleotides: TGCGCCAGCAGCCCCGGGTGGACGGATCGGGGGAACACTGAAGCTTTCTTT. Protein product: CASSPGWTDRGNTEAFF.